This T cell receptor (beta chain) stems from a study of blood T cell repertoires in COVID-19. Overall study context: T cells, B-cell-depleted T cells, or PBMCs supplied cDNA or gDNA.

V was clipped by 6 bases and J by 0 bases, with 14 bases between them. The germline CDR1 and CDR2 sequences are LNHDA and SQIVND (reference sequence). The CDR3 loop spans 15 amino acids. Authors' data handling: Estimation of nucleated cell counts relied on the amplification of reference gene primers. Sequencing used immunoSEQ multiplex PCR; TCRdb keeps in-frame clones, though not all of them. That table furnishes V, J and clone size, whereas the DNA furnished D and trimming. The sample holds around 480,000 clones, roughly 88% seen once. This TCR came from a woman in her fifties or sixties with COVID-19, enrolled during active disease. The rearrangement links TRBV19 to TRBJ1-1; D gene unclear. The specimen was peripheral blood. CDR3 amino acids: CASSPGLTMNTEAFF. The CDR3 bases are TGTGCCAGTAGCCCGGGATTAACCATGAACACTGAAGCTTTCTTT.